The entry below gives a single T cell receptor (beta chain) sequence along with its context. The clone's antigen remains unknown. One base away there is no much larger clone; base qualities are not given. The sample comes from a study of T cells in Graves' hyperthyroidism and ophthalmopathy (dated by TCRdb to between 2019 and 2020). At the level of the whole study: Peripheral blood was sampled at the time of initial diagnosis, prior to any treatment. The paper describes TCR Vbeta CDR3 sequencing of about 140 peripheral blood samples, made up of roughly 45 ophthalmopathy patients, more than 70 hyperthyroidism patients and some 17 progressor patients. For training and testing, the 95 to 100 patients in the discovery cohort were randomly divided in a 7:3 ratio. Prospective prediction of ophthalmopathy was tested in an independent validation cohort consisting of some 19 hyperthyroidism patients and approximately 16 patients who later progressed to ophthalmopathy. TCR V-J signatures able to tell the groups apart were searched for in a discovery cohort of around 95 patients, of whom over 40 had Graves' ophthalmopathy and around 57 had stable Graves' hyperthyroidism. Thyroid tissue and blood T-cell repertoires from several Graves' hyperthyroidism patients were also compared in the study. After sampling, hyperthyroidism patients received methimazole starting at 30 mg daily, and ophthalmopathy patients received high-dose intravenous methylprednisolone. Broader findings and caveats from the paper: Most expanded thyroid clonotypes (frequency above 0.001) were also found in blood, which suggests that blood repertoires may mirror thyroid immune responses. In validation, the model predicted progression to ophthalmopathy with 60% to 71% sensitivity and about 72% specificity, a median of around 6.6 months before onset. No statistical method was used to set the sample size in advance, and investigators knew the group allocation. A model built on a 13 V-J signature distinguished ophthalmopathy from stable hyperthyroidism, reaching around 88% sensitivity and under 84% specificity in cross-validation and 80%/75% in testing.

A patient counted as having stable Graves' hyperthyroidism if no progression to ophthalmopathy occurred over 18 months of follow-up. Hyperthyroidism patients were aged 18 to 65 years and newly diagnosed, with disease duration of less than 2 months. Patients with uncontrolled infections, other autoimmune diseases, pregnancy or lactation were excluded. Diagnoses were established on the basis of clinical symptoms, serum thyroxine and TRAb, thyroid ultrasound, and orbital computed tomography. Ficoll-Paque density gradient centrifugation was used to isolate PBMCs from around 10 ml of fresh peripheral blood. Total RNA was extracted with Trizol reagent, and quality was checked on an Agilent 2100 Bioanalyzer. TCR beta CDR3 regions were amplified from RNA transcripts. For the first round of RT-PCR on the TCR CDR3, the HTBI primer set was used together with the Qiagen OneStep RT-PCR kit. The libraries were constructed in a second round of multiplex PCR and then size-selected and purified. Paired-end sequencing of the libraries was performed with 100 bp reads on an Illumina HiSeq2000. The original pipeline was this. SOAPnuke was used to process the raw data, with reads discarded if the reads contained adapters or uncalled bases, had a mean Phred below 15, or lacked an exact constant-primer or identifier match. High-quality paired reads were merged with COPE v1.2.5, and unique nucleotide sequences were defined as clonotypes. MiTCR v1.1 was used to align clonotypes to the IMGT TRBV, TRBD and TRBJ reference segments. Only V-J combinations with frequency above 0.0001, covering about 99% of repertoires, were analysed. The TCS score was defined as the ratio of F50 (clonal expansion) to E x V (chaos), calculated using BLOSUM62-based TCRdist between CDR3 peptides within each V-J. Welch's t-statistics and random forest reduced roughly 540 V-J features to 10 to 15, which were used in a naive Bayes classifier (R e1071). Through fastp at Q25 and MiXCR, TCRdb rebuilt clones from the public reads, retaining in-frame beta chains. Every CDR3 protein is listed once, alongside the most common genes and DNA of its rows. TCRdb's processing, not the study's, gives the V and J calls here. Here the sample has around 560,000 distinct CDR3 sequences; approximately 15% occur a single time. The ten largest clones take up roughly 18% of the sample.

This sequence originates from a woman between 18 and 29 years old with Graves' hyperthyroidism. Material: blood.

The nucleotides are TGTGCCAGCAGTTACGGTCGTGCGGGGTACGAGCAGTACTTC. It specifies CASSYGRAGYEQYF. The V gene is TRBV6-6 and the J gene is TRBJ2-7; perhaps TRBD2 is the D gene, with 6 bases matching. The germline V gene (reference sequence) sets CDR1 to MNHNY and CDR2 to SVGAGI. CDR3 length: 14 amino acids, cysteine to phenylalanine. Only CDR3 DNA remains: 42 bases, in frame from the first base. The germline ends are 12 bases apart after V is trimmed by 2 bases and J by 4 bases.